This T cell receptor beta chain was identified in a study of CD8 T cells in ankylosing spondylitis. Overall study results and limits: Earlier work had already found some motif variants in reactive arthritis synovial fluid and blood. Disease-linked clones proved CD8+ and comparatively uncommon in peripheral blood. As reported, disease-linked clones showed significant enrichment in matched ankylosing spondylitis synovial fluid.

Germline V gene lookup returns CDR1 SGHDN and CDR2 FVKESK. CDR3 length: 15 residues. In regard to this clonotype: Its specificity is not known. A junction boundary mismatches the germline segment, possibly from a read error.

Quantitative 5'-RACE with molecular barcodes produced the TCR beta libraries. Via MiXCR, TCRdb re-called the 5' RACE reads, giving one row per CDR3 protein. In the table there are 250,000 to 300,000 distinct CDR3 sequences, 15% to 20% of which are singletons. Sequenced material: blood, either unsorted or a sorted T cell fraction (not recorded which). This clonotype was obtained from a male donor with ankylosing spondylitis or in good health (not recorded which). The chain combines TRBV14 with TRBJ2-1; D perhaps matches TRBD2 (6 bases). DNA of the CDR3: TGTGCCATCAGCCAAGATTTCGGGGGTCTCAATGAGCAGTTCTTC. As protein: CAISQDFGGLNEQFF.